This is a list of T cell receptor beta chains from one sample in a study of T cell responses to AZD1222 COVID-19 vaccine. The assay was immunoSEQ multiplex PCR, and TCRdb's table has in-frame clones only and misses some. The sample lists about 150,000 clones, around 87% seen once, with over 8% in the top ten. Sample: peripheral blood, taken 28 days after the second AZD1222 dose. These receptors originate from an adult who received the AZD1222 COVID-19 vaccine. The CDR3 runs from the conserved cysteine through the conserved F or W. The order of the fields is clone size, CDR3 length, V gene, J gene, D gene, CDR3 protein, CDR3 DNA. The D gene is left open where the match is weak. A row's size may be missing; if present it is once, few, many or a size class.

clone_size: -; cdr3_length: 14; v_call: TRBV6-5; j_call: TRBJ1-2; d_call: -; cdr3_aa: CASSSRTYSYGYTF; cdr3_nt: TGTGCCAGCAGCTCGAGGACTTATAGCTATGGCTACACCTTC
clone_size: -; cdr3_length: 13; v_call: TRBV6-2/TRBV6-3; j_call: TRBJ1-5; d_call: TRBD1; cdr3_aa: CASSPGGAQPQHF; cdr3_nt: TGTGCCAGCAGCCCAGGGGGGGCGCAGCCCCAGCATTTT
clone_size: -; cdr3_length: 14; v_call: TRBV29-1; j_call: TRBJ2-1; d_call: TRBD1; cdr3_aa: CSVETGKKDNEQFF; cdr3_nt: TGCAGCGTTGAGACAGGGAAGAAAGACAATGAGCAGTTCTTC
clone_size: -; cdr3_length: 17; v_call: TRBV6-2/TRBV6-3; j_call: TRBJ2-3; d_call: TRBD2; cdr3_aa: CASSYSGLAGVTDTQYF; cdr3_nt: TGTGCCAGCAGTTACTCGGGACTAGCGGGAGTCACAGATACGCAGTATTTT
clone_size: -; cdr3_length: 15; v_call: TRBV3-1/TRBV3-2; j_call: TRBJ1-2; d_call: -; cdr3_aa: CASSYREGSLYGYTF; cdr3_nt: TGTGCCAGCAGCTATCGTGAGGGGTCCCTCTATGGCTACACCTTC
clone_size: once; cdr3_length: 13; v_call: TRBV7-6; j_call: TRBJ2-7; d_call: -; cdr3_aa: CASSLGDVNEQYF; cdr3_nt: TGTGCCAGCAGCTTGGGGGACGTCAACGAGCAGTACTTC
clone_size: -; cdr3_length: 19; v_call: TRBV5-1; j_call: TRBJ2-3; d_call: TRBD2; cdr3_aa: CASSPGLAGGTGRADTQYF; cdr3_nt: TGCGCCAGCAGCCCGGGACTAGCGGGAGGGACCGGGCGGGCAGATACGCAGTATTTT
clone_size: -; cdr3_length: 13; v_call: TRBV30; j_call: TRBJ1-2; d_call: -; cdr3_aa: CAWKTQESYGYTF; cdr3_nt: TGTGCCTGGAAGACACAGGAAAGCTATGGCTACACCTTC
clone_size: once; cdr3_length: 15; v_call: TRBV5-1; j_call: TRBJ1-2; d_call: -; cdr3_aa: CASSLDFGEGDGYTF; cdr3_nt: TGCGCCAGCAGCTTGGATTTTGGGGAGGGCGATGGCTACACCTTC
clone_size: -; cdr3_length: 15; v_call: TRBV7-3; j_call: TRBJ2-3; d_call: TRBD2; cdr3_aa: CASSPSGASTDTQYF; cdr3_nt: TGTGCCAGCAGCCCCAGCGGGGCCAGCACAGATACGCAGTATTTT
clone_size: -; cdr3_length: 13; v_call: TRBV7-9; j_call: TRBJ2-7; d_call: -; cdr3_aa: CASSLNPGTPGRF; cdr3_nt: TGTGCCAGCAGCTTAAACCCCGGGACTCCCGGGCGCTTC
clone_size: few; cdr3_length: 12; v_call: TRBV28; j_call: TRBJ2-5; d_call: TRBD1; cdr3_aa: CASSSDRGLQYF; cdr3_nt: TGTGCCAGCAGTTCGGACAGGGGGTTGCAGTACTTC
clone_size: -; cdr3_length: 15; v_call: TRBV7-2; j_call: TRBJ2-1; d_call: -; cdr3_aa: CASSLDRRVQGEQFF; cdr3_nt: TGTGCCAGCAGCTTAGACCGCCGGGTACAGGGTGAGCAGTTCTTC
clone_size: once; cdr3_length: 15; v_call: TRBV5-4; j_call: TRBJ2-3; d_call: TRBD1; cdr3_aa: CASSPGTGWRGTQYF; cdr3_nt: TGTGCCAGCAGCCCCGGGACAGGGTGGAGGGGTACGCAGTATTTT
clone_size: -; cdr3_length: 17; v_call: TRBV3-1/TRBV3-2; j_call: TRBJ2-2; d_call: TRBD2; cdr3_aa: CASSVTSGRVITGELFF; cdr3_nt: TGTGCCAGCAGTGTTACTAGCGGGAGGGTTATCACCGGGGAGCTGTTTTTT
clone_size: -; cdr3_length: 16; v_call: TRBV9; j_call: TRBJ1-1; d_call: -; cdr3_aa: CASSVGDTSGDTEAFF; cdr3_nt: TGTGCCAGCAGCGTGGGGGACACCTCAGGAGACACTGAAGCTTTCTTT
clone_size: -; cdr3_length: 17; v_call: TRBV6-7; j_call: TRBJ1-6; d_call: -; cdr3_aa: CASSYSRLGPNGSPLHF; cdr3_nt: TGTGCCAGCAGTTACTCACGACTCGGACCCAACGGTTCACCCCTCCACTTT
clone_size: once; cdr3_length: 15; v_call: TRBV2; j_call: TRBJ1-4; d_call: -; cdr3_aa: CASKQIAMENEKLFF; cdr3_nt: TGTGCCAGCAAACAAATCGCAATGGAGAATGAAAAACTGTTTTTT
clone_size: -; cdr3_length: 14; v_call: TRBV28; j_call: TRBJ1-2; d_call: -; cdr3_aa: CASFYPGRMGGYTF; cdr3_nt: TGTGCCAGCTTTTATCCAGGGCGGATGGGTGGCTACACCTTC
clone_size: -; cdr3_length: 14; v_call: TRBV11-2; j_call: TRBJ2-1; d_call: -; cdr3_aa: CASSPGTTGREQFF; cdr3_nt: TGTGCCAGCAGCCCCGGAACTACGGGTCGTGAGCAGTTCTTC
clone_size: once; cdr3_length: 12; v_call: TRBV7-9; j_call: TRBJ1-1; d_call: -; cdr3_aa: CASSLGPLEAFF; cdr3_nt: TGTGCCAGCAGCTTAGGTCCCCTTGAAGCTTTCTTT
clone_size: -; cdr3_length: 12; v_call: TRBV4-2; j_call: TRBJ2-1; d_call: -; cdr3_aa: CASSQRYNEQFF; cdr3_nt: TGTGCCAGCAGCCAACGTTACAATGAGCAGTTCTTC
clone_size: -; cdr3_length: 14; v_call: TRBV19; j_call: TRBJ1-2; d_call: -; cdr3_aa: CASSEGVRSYGYTF; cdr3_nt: TGTGCCAGTAGTGAAGGGGTACGGTCCTATGGCTACACCTTC
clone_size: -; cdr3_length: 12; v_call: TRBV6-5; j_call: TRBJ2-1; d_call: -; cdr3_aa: CAITGIYNEQFF; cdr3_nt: TGTGCGATAACCGGAATTTACAATGAGCAGTTCTTC
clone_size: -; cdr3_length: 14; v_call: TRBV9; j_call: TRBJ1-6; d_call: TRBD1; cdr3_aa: CASSGQGNNSPLHF; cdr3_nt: TGTGCCAGCAGCGGACAGGGGAATAATTCACCCCTCCACTTT
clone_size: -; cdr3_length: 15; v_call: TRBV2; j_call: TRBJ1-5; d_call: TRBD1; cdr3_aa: CASTRGQGFNQPQHF; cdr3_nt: TGTGCCAGCACTCGAGGACAGGGGTTCAATCAGCCCCAGCATTTT
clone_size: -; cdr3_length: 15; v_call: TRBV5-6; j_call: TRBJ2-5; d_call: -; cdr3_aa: CASAGEGSEQETQYF; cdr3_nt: TGTGCCAGCGCAGGGGAGGGAAGTGAACAAGAGACCCAGTACTTC
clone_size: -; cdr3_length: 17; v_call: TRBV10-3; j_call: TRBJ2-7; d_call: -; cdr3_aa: CAISESGRDVGSYEQYF; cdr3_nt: TGTGCCATCAGTGAGTCGGGTCGAGATGTCGGGTCCTACGAGCAGTACTTC
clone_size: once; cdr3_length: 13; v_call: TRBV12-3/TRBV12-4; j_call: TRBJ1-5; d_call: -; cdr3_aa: CASTETGVEPQHF; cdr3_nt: TGTGCCAGCACCGAGACTGGGGTTGAGCCCCAGCATTTT
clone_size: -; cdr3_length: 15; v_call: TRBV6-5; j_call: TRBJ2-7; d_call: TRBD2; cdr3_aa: CASSPNSGRANEQYF; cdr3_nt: TGTGCCAGCAGTCCTAATAGCGGGAGGGCCAACGAGCAGTACTTC
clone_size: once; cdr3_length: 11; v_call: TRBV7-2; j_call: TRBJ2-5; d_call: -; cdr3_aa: CASAPQETQYF; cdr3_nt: TGTGCCAGCGCTCCCCAAGAGACCCAGTACTTC
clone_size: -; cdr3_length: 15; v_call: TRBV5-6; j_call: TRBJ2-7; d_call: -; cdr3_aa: CASSPKGLTSYEQYF; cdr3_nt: TGTGCCAGCAGCCCAAAAGGACTGACCTCCTACGAGCAGTACTTC
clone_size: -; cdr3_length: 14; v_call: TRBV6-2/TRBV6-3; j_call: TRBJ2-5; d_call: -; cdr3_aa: CASSYRPLQETQYF; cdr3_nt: TGTGCCAGCAGTTACCGACCCCTCCAAGAGACCCAGTACTTC
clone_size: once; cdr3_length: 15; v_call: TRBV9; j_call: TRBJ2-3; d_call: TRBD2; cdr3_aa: CASSWGLAGADTQYF; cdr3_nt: TGTGCCAGCAGCTGGGGACTAGCGGGAGCAGATACGCAGTATTTT
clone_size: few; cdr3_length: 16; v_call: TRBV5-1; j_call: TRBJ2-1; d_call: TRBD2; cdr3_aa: CASSPTTSGAYNEQFF; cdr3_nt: TGCGCCAGCAGCCCCACGACTAGCGGGGCATACAATGAGCAGTTCTTC